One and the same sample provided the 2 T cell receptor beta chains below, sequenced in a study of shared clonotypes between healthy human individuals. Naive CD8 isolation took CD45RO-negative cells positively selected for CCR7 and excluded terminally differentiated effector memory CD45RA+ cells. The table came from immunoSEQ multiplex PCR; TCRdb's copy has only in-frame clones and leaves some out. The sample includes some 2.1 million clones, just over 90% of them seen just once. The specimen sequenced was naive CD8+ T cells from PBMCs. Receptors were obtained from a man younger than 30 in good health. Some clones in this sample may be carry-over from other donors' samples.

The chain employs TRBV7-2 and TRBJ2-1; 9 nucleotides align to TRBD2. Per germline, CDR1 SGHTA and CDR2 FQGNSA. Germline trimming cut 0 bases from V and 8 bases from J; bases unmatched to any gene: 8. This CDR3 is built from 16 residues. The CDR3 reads CASSLALSGRSDEQFF. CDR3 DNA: TGTGCCAGCAGCTTAGCGCTTAGCGGGAGATCGGATGAGCAGTTCTTC.

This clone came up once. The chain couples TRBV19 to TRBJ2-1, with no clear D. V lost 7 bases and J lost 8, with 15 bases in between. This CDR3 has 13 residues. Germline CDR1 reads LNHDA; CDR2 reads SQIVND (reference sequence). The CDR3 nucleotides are TGTGCCAGTACGGGCGAATGGGTGGATGAGCAGTTCTTC. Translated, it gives CASTGEWVDEQFF. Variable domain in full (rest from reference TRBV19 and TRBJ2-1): DGGITQSPKYLFRKEGQNVTLSCEQNLNHDAMYWYRQDPGQGLRLIYYSQIVNDFQKGDIAEGYSVSREKKESFPLTVTSAQKNPTAFYLCASTGEWVDEQFFGPGTRLTVL.